The 3 T cell receptor beta chains below all came from one sample that was sequenced in a study of shared clonotypes between healthy human individuals. TCRdb's copy holds only in-frame clones and misses some; the assay was immunoSEQ multiplex PCR. The sample shows hundreds of thousands of clones, approximately 96% of them seen only once. As defined, naive CD8 cells were CD45RO-negative and positively selected for CCR7, with terminally differentiated effector memory CD45RA+ cells excluded. Sequencing input: naive CD8+ T cells sorted from blood. Receptor source: a woman aged 25 to 45 in good health.

The chain employs TRBV2 and TRBJ2-1, with D perhaps TRBD1 (6 bases). V shed 1 base and J shed 8 bases, with 12 bases lying between them. Germline V lookup: CDR1 SNHLY, CDR2 FYNNEI. This CDR3 is built from 14 residues. This CDR3 reads CASSEEGDGDEQFF. The CDR3, as DNA: TGTGCCAGCAGTGAAGAGGGGGACGGGGATGAGCAGTTCTTC.

This clone has only one observation. V is TRBV28 and J is TRBJ2-4; D tentatively fits TRBD1 or TRBD2 (5 bases each). Trimming shortened V by 3 bases and J by 3 bases, and 21 bases separated the two germline ends. CDR1 and CDR2 from the germline V gene are MDHEN and SYDVKM. CDR3 size: 18 residues. The CDR3, as DNA: TGTGCCAGCAGTTTCGAGGGAGTAGGGGTGATCGGCAAAAACATTCAGTACTTC. Protein product: CASSFEGVGVIGKNIQYF.

The rearrangement links TRBV27 to TRBJ2-2, with 11 bases matching TRBD2. After removal of 4 bases from V and 7 bases from J, the junction contained 8 bases not matched to a gene. The CDR3 consists of 16 residues. The germline V gene has CDR1 MNHEY and CDR2 SMNVEV (reference sequence). CDR3 sequence: CASSYVSGRADGELFF. The DNA for the CDR3 is TGTGCCAGCAGTTACGTTAGCGGGAGGGCTGACGGGGAGCTGTTTTTT.